The 14 T cell receptor beta chains below were found in one sample sequenced in a study of T cell responses to AZD1222 COVID-19 vaccine. Data came from immunoSEQ multiplex PCR; TCRdb stores just in-frame clones and leaves some out. The table has 200,000 to 250,000 clones, approximately 94% seen once. The sequences come from peripheral blood, collected on day 0 of MenACWY control vaccination. Receptors were obtained from an adult in good health.

The CDR3 reads CASSQSQGTYNEQFF. The CDR3 coding sequence is TGTGCCAGCAGCCAATCTCAGGGAACCTACAATGAGCAGTTCTTC. This chain connects TRBV6-6 to TRBJ2-1; D perhaps matches TRBD1 (5 bases). The CDR3 contains 15 residues. CDR1 MNHNY and CDR2 SVGAGI come from the germline V gene (reference sequence). V shed 6 bases and J shed 2 bases, with 14 bases lying between them.

This clone was recorded a few times. The chain joins TRBV5-4 to TRBJ1-2; 9 bases are shared with TRBD1. This CDR3 contains 13 residues. J gave up 4 bases and V 4 bases, and 2 bases lay outside the gene matches. In germline, CDR1 is SGHNT, CDR2 YYREEE (reference sequence). CDR3 protein: CASSQGQGYGYTF. CDR3 bases: TGTGCCAGCAGCCAGGGACAGGGCTATGGCTACACCTTC.

V and J are TRBV6-1 and TRBJ2-3, with TRBD1 as a possible D gene (5 bases). Germline V gives CDR1 MNHNS, CDR2 SASEGT. V was shortened by 1 base and J by 3 bases, with 14 bases between the two germline ends. The CDR3 consists of 16 residues. The CDR3 nucleotides read TGTGCCAGCAGTGAAGGAGTAGGACAATGGACAGATACGCAGTATTTT. It encodes CASSEGVGQWTDTQYF.

This sequence joins TRBV11-3 and TRBJ2-5, with D tentatively TRBD2 (6 bases). The CDR3 contains 13 residues. Looked up from germline, CDR1 is SGHNT and CDR2 is YENEEA. The V end was cut by 4 bases, the J end by 8 bases, with 14 bases between. CDR3 in amino acids: CASSSRPGETQYF. The CDR3 DNA sequence: TGTGCCAGCAGCTCGAGGCCGGGGGAAACCCAGTACTTC.

The chain combines TRBV29-1 with TRBJ1-2; tentatively, D is TRBD1 (5 bases). CDR3 size: 12 residues. Germline V gives CDR1 SQVTM, CDR2 ANQGSEA. V was clipped by 6 bases and J by 3 bases, with 11 bases between them. CDR3 nucleotide sequence: TGCAGCGTCCGGACACCCTACTATGGCTACACCTTC. Amino acid sequence: CSVRTPYYGYTF.

The chain combines TRBV30 with TRBJ1-1, with D perhaps matching TRBD1 (5 bases). The V and J ends lost 0 bases and 1 base respectively, with 12 bases between them. This CDR3 is 15 amino acids long. Germline-derived CDR1 and CDR2 are GTSNPN and SVGIG (reference sequence). The CDR3 region is CAWSVKGMGNTEAFF. In DNA form, the CDR3 reads TGTGCCTGGAGTGTAAAGGGGATGGGGAACACTGAAGCTTTCTTT.

The V and J genes are TRBV6-5 and TRBJ2-1, with 8 bases matching TRBD2. CDR1 and CDR2 from the germline V gene are MNHEY and SVGAGI. Germline trimming cut 11 bases from V and 2 bases from J; bases unmatched to any gene: 11. The CDR3 sequence is 15 residues long. The CDR3 DNA is TGTGCCGGCTTATCGGCGGGGGGTGCCTACAATGAGCAGTTCTTC. It translates to CAGLSAGGAYNEQFF.

V is TRBV6-5 and J is TRBJ1-5; D gene ambiguous. Deletions cut 4 bases from V and 11 bases from J, with 12 bases between. This CDR3 comprises 12 residues. Germline assignment: CDR1 MNHEY and CDR2 SVGAGI. The CDR3 region is CASSSPAGAQHF. CDR3 DNA: TGTGCCAGCAGTTCCCCCGCGGGAGCCCAGCATTTT.

The rearrangement links TRBV30 to TRBJ2-7, with TRBD1 identical over 10 bases. CDR3 length: 15 residues. Germline trimming cut 0 bases from V and 5 bases from J; bases unmatched to any gene: 7. Looked up from germline, CDR1 is GTSNPN and CDR2 is SVGIG (reference sequence). CDR3 DNA: TGTGCCTGGAGTGTCCCGGGACAGGGGCAAGACGAGCAGTACTTC. It codes for CAWSVPGQGQDEQYF.

The chain combines TRBV5-1 with TRBJ2-7; tentative D call: TRBD1 (6 bases). Trimming stripped 5 bases from V and 0 bases from J, with 15 bases between. CDR1 is SGHRS and CDR2 is YFSETQ in the germline V gene. This CDR3 spans 15 amino acids. The CDR3 coding sequence is TGCGCCAGCAGGACACTACAGGGTACCTCCTACGAGCAGTACTTC. It yields the protein CASRTLQGTSYEQYF.

The genes are TRBV5-1 and TRBJ2-3; D possibly corresponds to TRBD2 (6 bases). This CDR3 comprises 14 residues. Germline loops: CDR1 SGHRS, CDR2 YFSETQ. Trimming shortened V by 4 bases and J by 6 bases, and 15 bases separated the two germline ends. As DNA, the CDR3 is TGCGCCAGCAGCCCGTCCCCGGGGGTGGATACGCAGTATTTT. Its translation is CASSPSPGVDTQYF.

This clone was observed a single time. The genes are TRBV3-1 (or the pseudogene TRBV3-2) and TRBJ2-1; TRBD1 matches 7 bases. Germline V CDR1 and CDR2: LGHDT, YNNKEL (reference sequence). CDR3 length: 17 amino acids. The V gene end was trimmed by 3 bases and the J gene end by 0 bases; junction bases not matched to a gene: 8. In nucleotides, the CDR3 is TGTGCCAGCAGCCAGGGACAGACCCTTGCCTCCTACAATGAGCAGTTCTTC. It is translated as CASSQGQTLASYNEQFF.

The chain recombines TRBV30 with TRBJ1-1; D gene uncertain. The CDR3 covers 13 residues. Germline assignment: CDR1 GTSNPN and CDR2 SVGIG (reference sequence). V lost 0 bases and J 5 bases, leaving 10 bases between the germline ends. The CDR3 sequence is CAWSVRAATEAFF. The CDR3 bases are TGTGCCTGGAGTGTCCGGGCAGCTACTGAAGCTTTCTTT.

The chain recombines TRBV6-5 with TRBJ1-6; no clear D. CDR1 MNHEY and CDR2 SVGAGI come from the germline V gene. This CDR3 is built from 14 residues. The V and J ends lost 6 bases and 9 bases respectively, with 15 bases between them. The CDR3 spells CASRKRAITSPLHF. The CDR3, as DNA: TGTGCCAGCAGGAAGAGGGCAATTACTTCACCCCTCCACTTT.